This record looks at one T cell receptor beta chain sequence and its context. This entry is derived from a study of blood T cell repertoires in COVID-19. Overall study context: From T cells, B-cell-depleted T cells, or PBMCs came the material, which was cDNA or gDNA.

Seattle's cohort entered during active infection and was followed longitudinally. Original data processing: Amplification of reference gene primers provided the estimated nucleated cell counts. Repertoires were generated with immunoSEQ multiplex PCR, while TCRdb's copy carries only in-frame clones and drops some. V, J and clone size were drawn from that table, and D and trimming were deduced from the DNA. The sample consists of 250,000 to 350,000 clones, roughly 90% of them appearing once. V dropped 6 bases and J dropped 5; count of bases not matched to a gene: 7. The germline V gene has CDR1 MDHEN and CDR2 SYDVKM. The CDR3 contains 15 residues.

The sequenced sample consisted of peripheral blood. This sequence originates from a woman in her 30s with COVID-19, enrolled during active disease. The V call is TRBV28, the J call TRBJ1-4; 9 nucleotides line up with TRBD1. The CDR3 DNA reads as TGTGCCAGCAGCCAGGGACAGGGTCCAAATGAAAAACTGTTTTTT. Protein sequence: CASSQGQGPNEKLFF.